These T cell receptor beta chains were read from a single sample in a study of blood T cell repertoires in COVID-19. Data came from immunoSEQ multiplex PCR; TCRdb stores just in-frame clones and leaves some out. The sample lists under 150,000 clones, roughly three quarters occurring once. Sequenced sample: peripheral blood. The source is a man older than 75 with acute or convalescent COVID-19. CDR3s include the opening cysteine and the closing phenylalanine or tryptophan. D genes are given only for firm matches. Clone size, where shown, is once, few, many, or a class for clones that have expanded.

cdr3_nt: TGTGCCAGCAGCCTGGCGGGACTAAGCCAAGAGACCCAGTACTTC
cdr3_aa: CASSLAGLSQETQYF
v_call: TRBV11-1
d_call: TRBD2
j_call: TRBJ2-5
cdr3_length: 15
clone_size: .

cdr3_nt: TGTGCCAGTCTGGACTACTCCTACAATGAGCAGTTCTTC
cdr3_aa: CASLDYSYNEQFF
v_call: TRBV2
d_call: .
j_call: TRBJ2-1
cdr3_length: 13
clone_size: .

cdr3_nt: TGTGCCAGCAGCCGCGGGATTGGAGAGGACTCAGGTGGCTACACCTTC
cdr3_aa: CASSRGIGEDSGGYTF
v_call: TRBV3-1/TRBV3-2
d_call: .
j_call: TRBJ1-2
cdr3_length: 16
clone_size: .

cdr3_nt: TGTGCCAGTAGTATAAATGACAGGGGGATCCATGGCTACACCTTC
cdr3_aa: CASSINDRGIHGYTF
v_call: TRBV19
d_call: TRBD1
j_call: TRBJ1-2
cdr3_length: 15
clone_size: .

cdr3_nt: TGTGCCACCCAGAACAGGGCTCAGGGCTACACCTTC
cdr3_aa: CATQNRAQGYTF
v_call: TRBV3-1/TRBV3-2
d_call: .
j_call: TRBJ1-2
cdr3_length: 12
clone_size: .

cdr3_nt: TGTGCCAGCAGCTCGGGGACAGGGGGCGGCAATCAGCCCCAGCATTTT
cdr3_aa: CASSSGTGGGNQPQHF
v_call: TRBV7-2
d_call: TRBD1
j_call: TRBJ1-5
cdr3_length: 16
clone_size: .

cdr3_nt: TGTGCCAGCAGCATAAAAGGTGCGGGGCCCCAGCATTTT
cdr3_aa: CASSIKGAGPQHF
v_call: TRBV27
d_call: .
j_call: TRBJ1-5
cdr3_length: 13
clone_size: .

cdr3_nt: TGTGCCAGCAGTTACCTGGGACAGACCAAAGAGACCCAGTACTTC
cdr3_aa: CASSYLGQTKETQYF
v_call: TRBV6-2/TRBV6-3
d_call: TRBD1
j_call: TRBJ2-5
cdr3_length: 15
clone_size: .

cdr3_nt: TGTGCCAGTAGGTTGTGGTCGACAGGGCTGGCCGGGGAGCTGTTTTTT
cdr3_aa: CASRLWSTGLAGELFF
v_call: TRBV19
d_call: TRBD1
j_call: TRBJ2-2
cdr3_length: 16
clone_size: few

cdr3_nt: TGTGCCAGCAAGCGCGGGGTCTCCGGGGAGCAGTACTTC
cdr3_aa: CASKRGVSGEQYF
v_call: TRBV12-3/TRBV12-4
d_call: .
j_call: TRBJ2-7
cdr3_length: 13
clone_size: many

cdr3_nt: TGCGCCAGCAGTATTATACCAGCGGCGGCTAATTCACCCCTCCACTTT
cdr3_aa: CASSIIPAAANSPLHF
v_call: TRBV5-1
d_call: .
j_call: TRBJ1-6
cdr3_length: 16
clone_size: .